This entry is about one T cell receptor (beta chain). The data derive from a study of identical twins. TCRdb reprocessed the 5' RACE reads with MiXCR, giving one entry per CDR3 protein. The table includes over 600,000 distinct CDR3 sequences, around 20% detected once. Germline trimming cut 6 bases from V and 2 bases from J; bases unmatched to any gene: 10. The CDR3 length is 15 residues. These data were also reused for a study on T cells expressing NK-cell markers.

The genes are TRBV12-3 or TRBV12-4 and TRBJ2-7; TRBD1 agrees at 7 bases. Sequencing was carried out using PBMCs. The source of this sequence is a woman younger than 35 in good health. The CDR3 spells CASSVGTATTYEQYF. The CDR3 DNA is TGTGCCAGCAGCGTCGGGACAGCGACTACCTACGAGCAGTACTTC.